Below are 27 T cell receptor beta chains sequenced from a single sample in a study of shared clonotypes between healthy human individuals. Using immunoSEQ multiplex PCR, the repertoire was profiled, and TCRdb retains in-frame clones only, with some absent. This table has about a million clones, approximately 72% appearing once. The specimen sequenced was memory CD4+ T cells sorted from blood. The subset: CD45RA-negative fraction. These receptor sequences come from a man aged 18 to 30 in good health.

This chain links TRBV7-8 with TRBJ2-3; the D call may be TRBD1 or TRBD2 (7 bases each). There are 13 residues in the CDR3. Germline V lookup: CDR1 SGHVS, CDR2 FQNEAQ. V lost 5 bases, J lost 9 bases, and 15 bases lay in between. The CDR3 loop is CASSPGGGRTQYF. DNA of the CDR3: TGTGCCAGCAGCCCAGGGGGGGGGCGAACGCAGTATTTT.

V gene TRBV19 combines with J gene TRBJ1-6; TRBD1 matches 8 bases. The length of the CDR3 is 15 residues. Looked up from germline, CDR1 is LNHDA and CDR2 is SQIVND (reference sequence). V lost 3 bases to trimming and J lost 7 bases; unmatched junction nucleotides: 5. The CDR3 DNA sequence: TGTGCCAGTAGTATTTCAGGGGGCTGGAATTCACCCCTCCACTTT. Protein sequence: CASSISGGWNSPLHF.

This chain connects TRBV5-1 to TRBJ2-7; maybe TRBD1 (6 bases). V dropped 4 bases and J dropped 1 base, with 12 bases sitting between them. Germline lookup yields CDR1 SGHRS and CDR2 YFSETQ. The CDR3 length is 14 residues. The CDR3 is CASSTQGGSYEQYF. The CDR3 nucleotides are TGCGCCAGCAGCACACAGGGTGGATCCTACGAGCAGTACTTC.

The chain employs TRBV10-3 and TRBJ2-1; D may be TRBD1 or TRBD2 (6 bases each). Germline V gene lookup returns CDR1 ENHRY and CDR2 SYGVKD. This CDR3 comprises 12 residues. V shed 6 bases and J shed 8 bases, with 11 bases lying between them. The CDR3, as DNA: TGTGCCATCAGCTCAAGGGGGGATGAGCAGTTCTTC. Translating gives CAISSRGDEQFF.

The chain employs TRBV11-2 and TRBJ2-3; D may be TRBD1 or TRBD2 (5 bases each). CDR1 and CDR2 from the germline V gene are SGHAT and FQNNGV. CDR3 length: 15 residues. The V and J ends lost 8 bases and 5 bases respectively, with 20 bases between them. The CDR3 DNA sequence: TGTGCCAGCGGACTTGGGGGAGTAGCGATAGATACGCAGTATTTT. It codes for CASGLGGVAIDTQYF. The full variable domain, its missing parts supplied by reference TRBV11-2 and TRBJ2-3, is EAGVAQSPRYKIIEKRQSVAFWCNPISGHATLYWYQQILGQGPKLLIQFQNNGVVDDSQLPKDRFSAERLKGVDSTLKIQPAKLEDSAVYLCASGLGGVAIDTQYFGPGTRLTVL.

This sequence joins TRBV4-3 and TRBJ2-1, with a possible D match to TRBD2 (5 bases). Trimming removed 0 bases from V and 6 bases from J, with 12 bases in between. CDR3 length equals 15 residues. Germline V gene sequence: CDR1 LGHNA, CDR2 YSLEER. The CDR3 protein is CASSQDASSGNEQFF. The CDR3 coding sequence is TGCGCCAGCAGCCAAGATGCTAGCAGTGGCAATGAGCAGTTCTTC.

The rearrangement links TRBV7-9 to TRBJ1-5, with a possible D match to TRBD1 (5 bases). The CDR3 consists of 13 residues. Germline V gene sequence: CDR1 SEHNR, CDR2 FQNEAQ (reference sequence). Trimming left V 5 bases short and J 7 bases short, with 12 bases between. CDR3 protein: CASSAWGNQPQHF. CDR3 nucleotide sequence: TGTGCCAGCAGCGCCTGGGGGAACCAGCCCCAGCATTTT.

This chain uses TRBV1 with TRBJ1-6. TRBV1 is a documented pseudogene. This CDR3 spans 14 amino acids. The CDR3 loop reads CTSSQGMQTTPLHF. The CDR3 bases are TGCACCAGCAGCCAGGGGATGCAGACGACACCCCTCCACTTT.

The chain uses TRBV5-4 and TRBJ2-4, with a possible D match to TRBD2 (5 bases). V was trimmed by 6 bases and J by 1 base, leaving 17 bases between them. This CDR3 comprises 16 residues. Germline loops: CDR1 SGHNT, CDR2 YYREEE (reference sequence). In DNA form, the CDR3 reads TGTGCCAGCACCTACGCGGGTAGCAACGCCAAAAACATTCAGTACTTC. Protein: CASTYAGSNAKNIQYF.

This chain uses TRBV7-2 with TRBJ2-1, with 12 bases matching TRBD2. CDR1 is SGHTA and CDR2 is FQGNSA in the germline V gene. The CDR3 sequence is 17 residues long. Trimming took 1 base from V and 9 from J; bases not matched to a gene: 10. The CDR3 spells CASSLDATSGSKGEQFF. CDR3 in DNA: TGTGCCAGCAGCTTAGATGCGACTAGCGGGAGTAAGGGTGAGCAGTTCTTC.

The V and J genes are TRBV30 and TRBJ1-6; D is ambiguous. With 3 bases removed from V and 0 bases from J, the gap between germline ends came to 12 bases. This CDR3 comprises 16 residues. CDR1 and CDR2 from the germline V gene are GTSNPN and SVGIG (reference sequence). The CDR3 protein is CAWSRGSSSYNSPLHF. CDR3 sequence (DNA): TGTGCCTGGAGCCGAGGGTCGAGCTCCTATAATTCACCCCTCCACTTT.

The rearrangement uses TRBV15 and TRBJ1-6, with a weak D call TRBD1 (5 bases). Trimming took 0 bases from V and 9 from J, leaving 33 bases between them. Germline V gene data show CDR1 as LNHNV and CDR2 as YYDKDF (reference sequence). The CDR3 has 22 amino acids. In nucleotides, the CDR3 is TGTGCCACCAGCAGAGATCATTTACTCAGGGACTTTTCGGGCTGGTGGGGTTCACCCCTCCACTTT. Protein: CATSRDHLLRDFSGWWGSPLHF.

CDR3 in amino acids: CASSEDLPNQPQHF. As DNA, the CDR3 is TGTGCCAGCAGTGAAGACCTCCCAAATCAGCCCCAGCATTTT. V usage is TRBV2 and J usage is TRBJ1-5; D uncertain. This CDR3 has 14 residues. The V end was cut by 1 base, the J end by 4 bases, with 8 bases between. Germline CDR1 reads SNHLY; CDR2 reads FYNNEI.

V is TRBV25-1 and J is TRBJ2-5; 10 positions match TRBD2. This CDR3 is 17 amino acids long. V gave up 6 bases and J gave up 4 bases; unmatched junction bases: 14. From germline, CDR1 is MGHDK and CDR2 SYGVNS. The CDR3 loop is CASSDLKREGLTETQYF. In DNA, the CDR3 is TGTGCCAGCAGCGACCTTAAGCGGGAGGGCCTTACAGAGACCCAGTACTTC.

The rearrangement uses TRBV15 and TRBJ2-7, with TRBD1 matching 8 bases. The germline gives CDR1 LNHNV, CDR2 YYDKDF (reference sequence). The CDR3 runs to 13 residues. V lost 7 bases and J lost 2; bases outside the gene matches: 4. The CDR3 sequence is CATTKDRAYEQYF. DNA of the CDR3: TGTGCCACCACCAAGGACAGGGCCTACGAGCAGTACTTC. The variable domain in full, completed from reference TRBV15 and TRBJ2-7, reads DAMVIQNPRYQVTQFGKPVTLSCSQTLNHNVMYWYQQKSSQAPKLLFHYYDKDFNNEADTPDNFQSRRPNTSFCFLDIRSPGLGDTAMYLCATTKDRAYEQYFGPGTRLTVT.

The rearrangement uses TRBV6-1 and TRBJ1-1; D unresolved. CDR1 is MNHNS and CDR2 is SASEGT in the germline V gene. V was pared by 6 bases and J by 3 bases, with 2 bases between. The CDR3 runs to 10 residues. CDR3 protein: CASSYTEAFF. Here the CDR3 DNA reads TGTGCCAGCAGCTACACTGAAGCTTTCTTT.

The V and J genes are TRBV15 and TRBJ1-5; 8 nucleotides align to TRBD1. Germline lookup yields CDR1 LNHNV and CDR2 YYDKDF (reference sequence). V trimming: 8 bases; J trimming: 6 bases; junction bases outside the gene matches: 6. This CDR3 region has 13 residues. The CDR3 spells CATSTGVGQPQHF. DNA of the CDR3: TGTGCCACCTCGACAGGGGTTGGTCAGCCCCAGCATTTT.

The chain couples TRBV10-3 to TRBJ2-3; D is unresolved. The CDR3 contains 15 residues. Trimming shortened V by 2 bases and J by 0 bases, and 9 bases separated the two germline ends. Germline V lookup: CDR1 ENHRY, CDR2 SYGVKD. CDR3 loop: CAISEGHGSTDTQYF. CDR3 in DNA: TGTGCCATCAGTGAGGGGCACGGGAGCACAGATACGCAGTATTTT.

This clone was seen only once. The same CDR3 can be traced to other DNA sequences in this sample. The J gene is TRBJ2-2, the V gene TRBV18; D perhaps matches TRBD1 (6 bases). This CDR3 spans 14 amino acids. Trimming removed 3 bases at V and 4 bases at J, with 9 bases between. The germline CDR1 and CDR2 sequences are KGHSH and LQKENI. CDR3 bases: TGTGCCAGCTCACCTGGACAGTCCACCGGGGAGCTGTTTTTT. As protein: CASSPGQSTGELFF.

This chain connects TRBV30 to TRBJ1-2; 7 bases agree with TRBD1. Germline V gene data show CDR1 as GTSNPN and CDR2 as SVGIG (reference sequence). The CDR3 has 14 amino acids. The V gene end was trimmed by 1 base and the J gene end by 4 bases; junction bases not matched to a gene: 6. CDR3 protein: CAWSAGTGVYGYTF. CDR3 bases: TGTGCCTGGAGTGCCGGAACAGGGGTCTATGGCTACACCTTC.

There are a few counts of this clone. This chain uses TRBV6-5 with TRBJ1-1; 8 bases line up with TRBD1. Trimming cost V 8 bases and J 13 bases; bases outside gene matches: 15. The CDR3 consists of 13 residues. Germline V CDR1 and CDR2: MNHEY, SVGAGI. CDR3 residues: CASSAATGGGNFF. The DNA for the CDR3 is TGTGCCAGCTCAGCCGCCACAGGGGGTGGGAATTTCTTT.

CDR3 coding DNA: TGTGCCACCCAACCGGGACAGGGTGACTATGGCTACACCTTC. Translation: CATQPGQGDYGYTF. The chain couples TRBV15 to TRBJ1-2; 9 nucleotides align to TRBD1. Trimming took 8 bases from V and 3 from J; bases not matched to a gene: 7. The CDR3 runs to 14 residues. Germline V gene sequence: CDR1 LNHNV, CDR2 YYDKDF (reference sequence). The full variable domain, with the rest looked up from reference TRBV15 and TRBJ1-2, is DAMVIQNPRYQVTQFGKPVTLSCSQTLNHNVMYWYQQKSSQAPKLLFHYYDKDFNNEADTPDNFQSRRPNTSFCFLDIRSPGLGDTAMYLCATQPGQGDYGYTFGSGTRLTVV.

As DNA, the CDR3 is TGTGCCAGCAGTAGGACAGGGACCCGCGCGGATGGCTACACCTTC. Translation: CASSRTGTRADGYTF. The V and J genes are TRBV6-6 and TRBJ1-2, with 8 bases that match TRBD1. CDR3 size: 15 residues. CDR1 and CDR2 (germline): MNHNY, SVGAGI (reference sequence). V was pared by 5 bases and J by 6 bases, with 11 bases of the junction left unmatched.

The rearrangement uses TRBV11-3 and TRBJ2-1; 10 nucleotides agree with TRBD2. The V segment lost 1 base and the J segment 8 bases; nucleotides outside the gene matches: 8. CDR1 is SGHNT, CDR2 YENEEA, per germline. The CDR3 is 16 amino acids. The CDR3 sequence: CASSLGTLAGPYEQFF. CDR3 nucleotide sequence: TGTGCCAGCAGCTTAGGAACACTAGCGGGACCGTATGAGCAGTTCTTC.

This rearrangement joins TRBV28 to TRBJ2-7, with a weak D call TRBD1 (6 bases). The ends were cut back, 5 bases at V and 5 bases at J, with 13 bases in the middle. The germline CDR1 and CDR2 sequences are MDHEN and SYDVKM. The CDR3 length is 13 residues. CDR3 DNA sequence: TGTGCCAGCAGTAGTACAGGGTCTCACGAGCAGTACTTC. Translation gives CASSSTGSHEQYF.

The CDR3: CAWNRGGALQETQYF. The DNA of the CDR3 is TGTGCCTGGAACCGCGGGGGGGCCCTCCAAGAGACCCAGTACTTC. V gene TRBV30 combines with J gene TRBJ2-5, with 9 positions matching TRBD2. Germline CDR1 and CDR2: GTSNPN and SVGIG (reference sequence). With V trimmed by 4 bases and J by 1 base, 7 bases remained unmatched. The CDR3 has 15 amino acids.

The chain joins TRBV27 to TRBJ2-5, with 7 bases that match TRBD1. TRBJ2-7 explains the end of the DNA better; the J call may be wrong. The CDR3 sequence is 15 residues long. Germline CDR1 MNHEY, CDR2 SMNVEV (reference sequence). This CDR3 reads CASSPNRGSTYEQYF. Here the CDR3 DNA reads TGTGCCAGCAGTCCGAACAGGGGCTCGACCTACGAGCAGTACTTC.